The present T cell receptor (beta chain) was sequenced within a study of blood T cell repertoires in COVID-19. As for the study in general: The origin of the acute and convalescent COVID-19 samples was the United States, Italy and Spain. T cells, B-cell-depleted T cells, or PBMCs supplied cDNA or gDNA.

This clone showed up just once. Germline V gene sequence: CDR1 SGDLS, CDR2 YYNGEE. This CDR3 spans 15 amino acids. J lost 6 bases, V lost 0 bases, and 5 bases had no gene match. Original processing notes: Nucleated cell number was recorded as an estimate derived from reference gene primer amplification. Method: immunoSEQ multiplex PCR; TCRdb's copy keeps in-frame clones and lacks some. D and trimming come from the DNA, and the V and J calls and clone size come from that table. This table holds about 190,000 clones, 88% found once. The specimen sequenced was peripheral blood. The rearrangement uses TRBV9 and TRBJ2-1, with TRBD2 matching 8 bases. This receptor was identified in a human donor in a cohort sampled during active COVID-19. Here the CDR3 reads CASSVGPGTSNEQFF. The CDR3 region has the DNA TGTGCCAGCAGCGTAGGCCCCGGGACTAGCAATGAGCAGTTCTTC.